These 21 T cell receptor beta chains were sequenced from one sample in a study of CD8+ T cells in alopecia areata. Noted treatment: oral pan-JAK inhibitor, 5-10 mg twice daily. Extracted RNA was reverse transcribed into cDNA, the sequencing template. Profiling relied on immunoSEQ multiplex PCR, and the TCRdb table lists in-frame clones only, not all of them. The sample yields about 210,000 clones, roughly two fifths seen once. Sequenced here: CD4+ T cells sorted from blood, sampled at approximately week 34, from a patient treated with tofacitinib. Receptors originate from a human donor with alopecia areata.

There are a few counts of this clone. The chain combines TRBV18 with TRBJ1-1; D uncertain. The CDR3 runs to 16 residues. V was pared by 1 base and J by 1 base, with 13 bases between. Germline V CDR1 and CDR2: KGHSH, LQKENI. Written as DNA, the CDR3 is TGTGCCAGCTCACCACAACCCAGAGTAACGAACACTGAAGCTTTCTTT. Residues: CASSPQPRVTNTEAFF.

The CDR3 region has the DNA TGCGCCAGCAGTGACGGATACGAGCAGTACTTC. It codes for CASSDGYEQYF. The chain couples TRBV10-1 to TRBJ2-7, with D unclear. Germline CDR1 is WNHNN and CDR2 is SYGVQD (reference sequence). Trimming pared 3 bases from V and 4 bases from J, leaving 4 bases between. The CDR3 is 11 residues long.

On this clone: At one of its ends the junction is not consistent with the germline gene, which may arise from a read error. The chain employs TRBV7-7 and TRBJ1-1, with D hard to call. There are 15 residues in the CDR3. Germline V gene data show CDR1 as SSHAT and CDR2 as FNYEAQ (reference sequence). The CDR3 is CASSLPAGMNTEAFF. CDR3 DNA: TGTGCTAGCAGCTTGCCGGCGGGGATGAACACTGAAGCTTTCTTT. The full variable domain, in which reference TRBV7-7 and TRBJ1-1 provide the parts outside the CDR3, is GAGVSQSPRYKVTKRGQDVTLRCDPISSHATLYWYQQALGQGPEFLTYFNYEAQPDKSGLPSDRFSAERPEGSISTLTIQRTEQRDSAMYRCASSLPAGMNTEAFFGQGTRLTVV.

CDR3 residues: CASSNHSAGSPQYF. CDR3 DNA sequence: TGTGCCAGCAGTAACCATTCCGCAGGGAGTCCGCAGTATTTT. The V call is TRBV6-7, the J call TRBJ2-3; D may be TRBD1 or TRBD2 (5 bases each). TRBV6-7 is labeled an ORF, and its function is uncertain. CDR3 length: 14 amino acids. V lost 5 bases, J lost 10 bases, and 19 bases lay in between.

J is TRBJ1-5 and V is TRBV15; D unresolved. The CDR3 consists of 12 residues. Trimming left V 1 base short and J 3 bases short, with 1 base between. Germline CDR1 and CDR2: LNHNV and YYDKDF (reference sequence). CDR3 nucleotide sequence: TGTGCCACCAGCAGAGCCAATCAGCCCCAGCATTTT. Protein product: CATSRANQPQHF. The full variable domain, completed using reference TRBV15 and TRBJ1-5, is DAMVIQNPRYQVTQFGKPVTLSCSQTLNHNVMYWYQQKSSQAPKLLFHYYDKDFNNEADTPDNFQSRRPNTSFCFLDIRSPGLGDTAMYLCATSRANQPQHFGDGTRLSIL.

This clone was seen a few times. The CDR3 is CASSEAPGATDTQYF. CDR3 DNA: TGTGCCAGCAGTGAAGCCCCGGGCGCCACAGATACGCAGTATTTT. The chain carries TRBV6-1 and TRBJ2-3; D is uncertain. There are 15 residues in the CDR3. Germline V gives CDR1 MNHNS, CDR2 SASEGT. The V end lost 0 bases, the J end lost 2 bases, and 9 bases lay between the germline ends.

The count of this clone is one. The chain has TRBV4-1 and TRBJ2-5, with D unresolved. The ends were cut back, 1 base at V and 5 bases at J, with 5 bases in the middle. The CDR3 loop spans 12 amino acids. Germline CDR1 MGHRA, CDR2 YSYEKL. CDR3 coding DNA: TGCGCCAGCAGCCAAGGATGGGAGACCCAGTACTTC. Protein: CASSQGWETQYF.

The genes are TRBV30 and TRBJ1-5; D remains ambiguous. Germline CDR1 reads GTSNPN; CDR2 reads SVGIG (reference sequence). This CDR3 has 16 residues. The V and J ends lost 1 base and 2 bases respectively, with 15 bases between them. The CDR3: CAWSDPPGGGNQPQHF. The CDR3, as DNA: TGTGCCTGGAGTGACCCCCCCGGCGGAGGCAATCAGCCCCAGCATTTT.

In this sample, this clone turned up many times. The rearrangement uses TRBV11-2 and TRBJ2-1, with a tentative D call TRBD2 (5 bases). The CDR3 spans 12 residues. Per the germline V gene, CDR1 is SGHAT and CDR2 is FQNNGV. V was cut by 0 bases and J by 10 bases, with 7 bases left in between. This CDR3 reads CASSLERVEQFF. Here the CDR3 DNA reads TGTGCCAGCAGCTTAGAGCGGGTCGAGCAGTTCTTC.

This clone was observed a handful of times. This chain links TRBV5-4 with TRBJ2-7, with TRBD2 as a possible D gene (5 bases). The length of the CDR3 is 14 residues. The V gene's germline CDR1 is SGHNT and CDR2 YYREEE (reference sequence). The V end lost 5 bases, the J end lost 0 bases, and 12 bases lay between the germline ends. This chain's CDR3 is CASRSASSSYEQYF. For the CDR3, the DNA is TGTGCCAGCAGATCGGCTAGCTCCTCCTACGAGCAGTACTTC.

This clone came up a few times. The J gene is TRBJ2-3, the V gene TRBV10-3; TRBD1 is a possible D gene (5 bases). Germline V gene sequence: CDR1 ENHRY, CDR2 SYGVKD. Trimming pared 2 bases from V and 7 bases from J, leaving 7 bases between. This CDR3 is 12 amino acids long. CDR3 sequence reads: CAISEGANTQYF. In DNA form, the CDR3 reads TGTGCCATCAGTGAGGGGGCGAATACGCAGTATTTT.

The table lists this clone with a few counts. J is TRBJ2-7 and V is TRBV6-6; no firm D call. The germline V and J ends were trimmed by 7 bases and 3 bases, with 10 bases remaining between them. Germline V CDR1 and CDR2: MNHNY, SVGAGI (reference sequence). The CDR3 consists of 12 residues. Here the CDR3 reads CASISKYYEQYF. As DNA, the CDR3 is TGTGCCAGCATTTCGAAGTACTACGAGCAGTACTTC.

V gene TRBV18 combines with J gene TRBJ1-1; 8 bases line up with TRBD1. V gave up 2 bases and J gave up 4 bases; unmatched junction bases: 6. Germline V lookup: CDR1 KGHSH, CDR2 LQKENI. The CDR3 loop spans 15 amino acids. The CDR3 nucleotides are TGTGCCAGCTCACCAATCCCGACAGGGGCCACTGAAGCTTTCTTT. Protein sequence: CASSPIPTGATEAFF.

This clone was counted a few times. The genes are TRBV27 and TRBJ2-7, with 9 positions matching TRBD1. The germline CDR1 and CDR2 sequences are MNHEY and SMNVEV (reference sequence). The CDR3 extends over 14 amino acids. Trimming took 8 bases from V and 5 from J; bases not matched to a gene: 10. The CDR3 DNA reads as TGTGCCAGCCGGGGAGGACAGGGGAATCACGAGCAGTACTTC. As protein: CASRGGQGNHEQYF.

The chain links TRBV5-1 to TRBJ2-1; weak D call: TRBD1 (6 bases). The germline V gene has CDR1 SGHRS and CDR2 YFSETQ. CDR3 length: 15 residues. V gave up 0 bases and J gave up 6 bases, with 13 bases separating them. The CDR3 loop is CASSLGGTDSNEQFF. As DNA, the CDR3 is TGCGCCAGCAGCTTGGGGGGGACGGACAGCAATGAGCAGTTCTTC.

This clone was seen a single time. The chain is built from TRBV5-1 and TRBJ2-1, with TRBD2 matching 14 bases. The CDR3 consists of 16 residues. V lost 5 bases, J lost 6 bases, and 7 bases stayed unmatched. The germline V gene has CDR1 SGHRS and CDR2 YFSETQ. CDR3 nucleotides: TGCGCCAGCAGAGGTTCCGGGACTAGCGGGAGCAATGAGCAGTTCTTC. Protein: CASRGSGTSGSNEQFF.

This clone has more than one count but fewer than ten. The identical CDR3 is also encoded by other nucleotide sequences in the sample. V usage is TRBV29-1 and J usage is TRBJ2-3; no definite D call. V was cut by 4 bases and J by 2 bases, with 7 bases left in between. The CDR3 is 12 amino acids. Germline V gives CDR1 SQVTM, CDR2 ANQGSEA. DNA for the CDR3: TGCAGCGTTGTGGCCTCCACAGATACGCAGTATTTT. Residues: CSVVASTDTQYF.

This clone has just a few counts. Other nucleotide sequences in the sample specify the same CDR3. The rearrangement joins TRBV29-1 to TRBJ1-1; no clear D gene. The CDR3 contains 13 residues. The germline gives CDR1 SQVTM, CDR2 ANQGSEA. V lost 2 bases and J lost 1, with 8 bases in between. The CDR3 region has the DNA TGCAGCGTTGAACGCAGGTCGAACACTGAAGCTTTCTTT. Protein sequence: CSVERRSNTEAFF.

The CDR3 protein is CASSFRDRASQETQYF. CDR3 DNA sequence: TGTGCCAGCAGCTTTCGGGACAGGGCTTCTCAAGAGACCCAGTACTTC. This chain links TRBV5-5 with TRBJ2-5; 9 positions agree with TRBD1. Germline CDR1 SGHKS, CDR2 YYEKEE (reference sequence). The CDR3 spans 16 residues. J lost 2 bases, V lost 2 bases, and 7 bases had no gene match. Complete variable domain (other parts from reference TRBV5-5 and TRBJ2-5): DAGVTQSPTHLIKTRGQQVTLRCSPISGHKSVSWYQQVLGQGPQFIFQYYEKEERGRGNFPDRFSARQFPNYSSELNVNALLLGDSALYLCASSFRDRASQETQYFGPGTRLLVL.

This clone occurred many times. The chain is built from TRBV7-9 and TRBJ1-1, with 8 bases identical to TRBD1. This CDR3 region has 13 residues. The V and J ends lost 4 bases and 7 bases, in that order; junction bases with no gene match: 5. CDR1 is SEHNR and CDR2 is FQNEAQ in the germline V gene (reference sequence). The CDR3 is CASSSPDRGEAFF. Here the CDR3 DNA reads TGTGCCAGCAGCTCTCCAGACAGGGGTGAAGCTTTCTTT. The complete variable domain, with remaining parts taken from reference TRBV7-9 and TRBJ1-1, reads DTGVSQNPRHKITKRGQNVTFRCDPISEHNRLYWYRQTLGQGPEFLTYFQNEAQLEKSRLLSDRFSAERPKGSFSTLEIQRTEQGDSAMYLCASSSPDRGEAFFGQGTRLTVV.

The chain joins TRBV29-1 to TRBJ1-2, with D hard to call. This CDR3 contains 12 residues. CDR1 and CDR2 from the germline V gene are SQVTM and ANQGSEA. Trimming shortened V by 3 bases and J by 2 bases, and 7 bases separated the two germline ends. CDR3 DNA: TGCAGCGTTGAGTCCAGGAACTATGGCTACACCTTC. Protein sequence: CSVESRNYGYTF. Full variable domain (rest looked up from reference TRBV29-1 and TRBJ1-2): SAVISQKPSRDICQRGTSLTIQCQVDSQVTMMFWYRQQPGQSLTLIATANQGSEATYESGFVIDKFPISRPNLTFSTLTVSNMSPEDSSIYLCSVESRNYGYTFGSGTRLTVV.